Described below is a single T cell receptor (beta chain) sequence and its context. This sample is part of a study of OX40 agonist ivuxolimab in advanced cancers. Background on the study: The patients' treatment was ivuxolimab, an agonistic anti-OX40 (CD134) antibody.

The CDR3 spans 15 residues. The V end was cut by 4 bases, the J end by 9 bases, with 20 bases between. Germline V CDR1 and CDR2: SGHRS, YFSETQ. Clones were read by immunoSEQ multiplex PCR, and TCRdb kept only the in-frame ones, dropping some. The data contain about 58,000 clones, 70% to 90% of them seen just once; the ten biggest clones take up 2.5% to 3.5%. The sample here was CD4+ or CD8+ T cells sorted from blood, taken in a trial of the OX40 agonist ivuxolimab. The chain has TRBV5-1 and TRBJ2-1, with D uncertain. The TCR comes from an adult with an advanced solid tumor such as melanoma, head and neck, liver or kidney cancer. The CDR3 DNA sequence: TGCGCCAGCAGCCCCTCAGGTCCAGCCGTGGGTGAGCAGTTCTTC. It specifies CASSPSGPAVGEQFF.